The 25 T cell receptor beta chains below were found in one sample sequenced in a study of blood T cell repertoires in COVID-19. Method: immunoSEQ multiplex PCR; TCRdb's copy keeps in-frame clones and lacks some. The sample lists 200,000 to 250,000 clones; 75% to 85% were seen once. The sequencing input was peripheral blood. Receptors originate from a woman between 65 and 79 years old with COVID-19, enrolled during active disease.

J is TRBJ1-1 and V is TRBV6-5, with unresolved D. The V gene lost 3 bases and the J gene lost 0 bases, with 5 bases spanning the gap. The germline gives CDR1 MNHEY, CDR2 SVGAGI. The CDR3 runs 13 residues. Here the CDR3 DNA reads TGTGCCAGCAGTTATGACATGAACACTGAAGCTTTCTTT. The encoded protein is CASSYDMNTEAFF.

The rearrangement links TRBV10-3 to TRBJ1-1; D not certain. This CDR3 has 14 amino acids. V lost 2 bases to trimming and J lost 2 bases, with 9 bases between them. Germline values: CDR1 ENHRY, CDR2 SYGVKD. The CDR3: CAISEPAGNTEAFF. In DNA, the CDR3 is TGTGCCATCAGTGAGCCGGCGGGTAACACTGAAGCTTTCTTT.

There are a few counts of this clone. CDR3 DNA sequence: TGTGCCAGCAGCTCCCAAGGGGCGGGGGGCTACAATGAGCAGTTCTTC. Translating it yields CASSSQGAGGYNEQFF. The chain is built from TRBV9 and TRBJ2-1, with TRBD2 matching over 8 bases. Germline trimming cut 4 bases from V and 3 bases from J; bases unmatched to any gene: 9. This CDR3 comprises 16 residues. Germline CDR1 and CDR2: SGDLS and YYNGEE.

This chain links TRBV9 with TRBJ1-2; TRBD1 agrees at 11 bases. Germline lookup yields CDR1 SGDLS and CDR2 YYNGEE. The J segment lost 5 bases and the V segment lost 4 bases, leaving 7 bases of the junction unmatched. The CDR3 consists of 15 residues. CDR3 amino acids: CASSKGQGAFYGYTF. Here the CDR3 DNA reads TGTGCCAGCAGCAAAGGACAGGGGGCTTTTTATGGCTACACCTTC. Complete variable domain (other parts from reference TRBV9 and TRBJ1-2): DSGVTQTPKHLITATGQRVTLRCSPRSGDLSVYWYQQSLDQGLQFLIQYYNGEERAKGNILERFSAQQFPDLHSELNLSSLELGDSALYFCASSKGQGAFYGYTFGSGTRLTVV.

V is TRBV6-5 and J is TRBJ1-2; D unresolved. CDR3 size: 14 residues. CDR1 and CDR2 from the germline V gene are MNHEY and SVGAGI. The V end was cut by 4 bases, the J end by 2 bases, with 11 bases between. The CDR3 reads CASSFGERNYGYTF. Written as DNA, the CDR3 is TGTGCCAGCAGTTTTGGCGAGCGCAACTATGGCTACACCTTC.

The chain uses TRBV4-1 and TRBJ2-7, with 7 positions matching TRBD2. There are 14 residues in the CDR3. Trimming cost V 1 base and J 3 bases; bases outside gene matches: 3. From germline, CDR1 is MGHRA and CDR2 YSYEKL. The CDR3 coding sequence is TGCGCCAGCAGCCAAGTGTCGGGGGGCTACGAGCAGTACTTC. The encoded protein is CASSQVSGGYEQYF.

This clone has only one observation. J is TRBJ2-2 and V is TRBV12-3 or TRBV12-4; unclear D gene. CDR3 length equals 13 residues. Trimming removed 7 bases from V and 7 bases from J, with 13 bases in between. The CDR3 here is CASKFMSFGELFF. The CDR3 DNA follows: TGTGCCAGCAAATTTATGTCCTTCGGGGAGCTGTTTTTT.

The count of this clone is one. The gene calls are TRBV9 and TRBJ2-5; 8 positions agree with TRBD2. In germline, CDR1 is SGDLS, CDR2 YYNGEE. The V gene end was trimmed by 7 bases and the J gene end by 2 bases; junction bases not matched to a gene: 10. The CDR3 sequence is 15 residues long. CDR3 nucleotides: TGTGCCAGCGGACCCCCTTTAGCGGGGCAAGAGACCCAGTACTTC. Its translation: CASGPPLAGQETQYF.

V and J are TRBV19 and TRBJ2-7, with 7 bases aligning to TRBD1. The CDR3 is made up of 12 amino acids. Germline values: CDR1 LNHDA, CDR2 SQIVND (reference sequence). The trim removed 6 bases at V and 5 bases at J, leaving 4 bases unmatched. This CDR3 reads CASSTTGDEQYF. CDR3 coding DNA: TGTGCCAGTAGCACCACAGGGGACGAGCAGTACTTC.

This rearrangement joins TRBV10-3 to TRBJ2-2; 7 bases are shared with TRBD1. Germline CDR1 ENHRY, CDR2 SYGVKD. The CDR3 consists of 16 residues. V shed 4 bases and J 0 bases; nucleotides not matched to a gene: 5. CDR3 amino acids: CAISGLGTANTGELFF. DNA of the CDR3: TGTGCCATCAGTGGCCTAGGGACAGCGAACACCGGGGAGCTGTTTTTT.

The chain carries TRBV7-3 and TRBJ1-6; a weak D match, TRBD1 (6 bases). Trimming shortened V by 1 base and J by 10 bases, and 17 bases separated the two germline ends. The CDR3 runs to 16 residues. In germline, CDR1 is SGHTA, CDR2 FQGTGA. CDR3 in amino acids: CASSLNGRQGLSPLHF. CDR3 in DNA: TGTGCCAGCAGCTTAAATGGGCGCCAGGGGCTCTCACCCCTCCACTTT.

CDR3 residues: CSVKETGPSEAFF. The CDR3 nucleotides read TGCAGCGTTAAGGAGACAGGGCCCTCAGAAGCTTTCTTT. This chain links TRBV29-1 with TRBJ1-1; TRBD1 matches 7 bases. CDR1 SQVTM and CDR2 ANQGSEA come from the germline V gene. The CDR3 extends over 13 amino acids. After removal of 5 bases from V and 8 bases from J, the junction contained 11 bases not matched to a gene.

This sequence joins TRBV7-8 and TRBJ1-2; weak D call: TRBD1 (6 bases). The V gene lost 1 base and the J gene lost 4 bases, with 10 bases spanning the gap. Germline V gives CDR1 SGHVS, CDR2 FQNEAQ. This CDR3 spans 14 amino acids. CDR3 protein: CASSLDPGVYGYTF. The CDR3 DNA follows: TGTGCCAGCAGCTTAGATCCAGGGGTCTATGGCTACACCTTC.

This chain uses TRBV14 with TRBJ2-1, with D tentatively TRBD1 (5 bases). The CDR3 runs 13 residues. The germline V gene has CDR1 SGHDN and CDR2 FVKESK. The V gene lost 4 bases and the J gene lost 15 bases, with 19 bases spanning the gap. The DNA for the CDR3 is TGTGCCAGCAGCCTCTTGGACGCCCAGGGTGGGTTCTTC. It specifies CASSLLDAQGGFF.

The J gene is TRBJ1-1, the V gene TRBV27; possible D gene TRBD1, 6 bases. CDR1 MNHEY and CDR2 SMNVEV come from the germline V gene (reference sequence). V lost 8 bases and J 7 bases, leaving 20 bases between the germline ends. This CDR3 comprises 14 residues. The CDR3 DNA reads TGTGCCAGCGGCCTACAGGGCCCGTATAGTGAAGCTTTCTTT. It specifies CASGLQGPYSEAFF.

This clone was observed a few times. The J gene is TRBJ2-7, the V gene TRBV29-1, with 9 bases aligning to TRBD2. The CDR3 is 16 residues long. The V and J ends lost 0 bases and 3 bases, in that order; junction bases with no gene match: 9. The germline CDR1 and CDR2 sequences are SQVTM and ANQGSEA. The CDR3 protein is CSVEESKGSGSYEQYF. CDR3 sequence (DNA): TGCAGCGTTGAAGAAAGTAAAGGTAGCGGGAGCTACGAGCAGTACTTC.

This chain uses TRBV7-9 with TRBJ1-5, with unresolved D. Trimming took off 3 bases at V and 7 bases at J, with 10 bases between the two ends. CDR3 length equals 13 residues. The germline gives CDR1 SEHNR, CDR2 FQNEAQ (reference sequence). Here the CDR3 reads CASSLGPTQPQHF. The CDR3 DNA reads TGTGCCAGCAGCTTGGGCCCTACCCAGCCCCAGCATTTT.

This clone was seen a few times. This chain connects TRBV9 to TRBJ2-7; D uncertain. Germline V lookup: CDR1 SGDLS, CDR2 YYNGEE. The ends were cut back, 2 bases at V and 0 bases at J, with 9 bases in the middle. This CDR3 has 14 amino acids. The DNA for the CDR3 is TGTGCCAGCAGCGTTACACCAGACTCCTACGAGCAGTACTTC. The encoded protein is CASSVTPDSYEQYF.

This chain links TRBV4-2 with TRBJ1-1; D gene uncertain. The CDR3 runs to 14 residues. The V end was cut by 0 bases, the J end by 3 bases, with 8 bases between. CDR1 is LGHNA and CDR2 is YNFKEQ in the germline V gene. The CDR3 DNA follows: TGTGCCAGCAGCCAAGACAGTCCTGACACTGAAGCTTTCTTT. Translating gives CASSQDSPDTEAFF.

This rearrangement joins TRBV6-6 to TRBJ2-7; TRBD1 agrees at 8 bases. The V gene end was trimmed by 6 bases and the J gene end by 3 bases; junction bases not matched to a gene: 10. The CDR3 has 15 amino acids. CDR1 is MNHNY and CDR2 is SVGAGI in the germline V gene (reference sequence). The CDR3 protein is CASSDRGRFHYEQYF. DNA for the CDR3: TGTGCCAGCAGCGACAGGGGAAGATTCCACTACGAGCAGTACTTC.

J is TRBJ1-4 and V is TRBV9, with 9 bases that match TRBD1. The V and J ends lost 3 bases and 3 bases, in that order; junction bases with no gene match: 0. Looked up from germline, CDR1 is SGDLS and CDR2 is YYNGEE. The CDR3 runs 14 residues. The CDR3 DNA sequence: TGTGCCAGCAGCGGACAGGGGGCTAATGAAAAACTGTTTTTT. It codes for CASSGQGANEKLFF.

V usage is TRBV7-8 and J usage is TRBJ2-3, with TRBD2 matching 7 bases. Trimming cost V 6 bases and J 1 base; bases outside gene matches: 10. Germline V gives CDR1 SGHVS, CDR2 FQNEAQ. This CDR3 contains 16 residues. This CDR3 reads CASSPMGEGGTDTQYF. CDR3 nucleotide sequence: TGTGCCAGCAGTCCAATGGGGGAGGGAGGCACAGATACGCAGTATTTT.

The chain employs TRBV7-2 and TRBJ2-3, with 9 bases matching TRBD2. Germline assignment: CDR1 SGHTA and CDR2 FQGNSA. With 2 bases clipped from V and 0 bases from J, the junction kept 6 bases outside the gene matches. This CDR3 comprises 17 residues. CDR3: CASSLTSGRPSTDTQYF. For the CDR3, the DNA is TGTGCCAGCAGCTTAACCAGCGGGAGGCCTAGCACAGATACGCAGTATTTT.

This chain connects TRBV7-9 to TRBJ1-6, with TRBD1 matching over 8 bases. The trim removed 1 base at V and 8 bases at J, leaving 4 bases unmatched. The CDR3 sequence is 15 residues long. Germline loops: CDR1 SEHNR, CDR2 FQNEAQ (reference sequence). The CDR3 protein is CASSLETGGDSPLHF. Here the CDR3 DNA reads TGTGCCAGCAGCTTAGAAACAGGGGGGGATTCACCCCTCCACTTT.

This chain links TRBV29-1 with TRBJ1-1; D perhaps matches TRBD1 (6 bases). This CDR3 is 15 amino acids long. Germline V gives CDR1 SQVTM, CDR2 ANQGSEA. V gave up 2 bases and J gave up 2 bases, with 15 bases separating them. CDR3 amino acids: CSVERKPGQNTEAFF. The CDR3 nucleotides read TGCAGCGTTGAACGGAAACCGGGACAAAACACTGAAGCTTTCTTT.